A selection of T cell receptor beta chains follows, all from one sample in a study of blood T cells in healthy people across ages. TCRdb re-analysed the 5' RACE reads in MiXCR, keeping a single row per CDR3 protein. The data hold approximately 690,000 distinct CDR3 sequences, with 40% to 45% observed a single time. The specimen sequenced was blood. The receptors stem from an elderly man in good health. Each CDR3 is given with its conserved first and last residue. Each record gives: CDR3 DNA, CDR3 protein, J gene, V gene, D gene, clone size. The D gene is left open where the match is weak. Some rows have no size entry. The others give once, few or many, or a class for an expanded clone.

CDR3 DNA: TGCAGTGTCCCAGGGGAGGCTTCACCCCTCCACTTT; CDR3 protein: CSVPGEASPLHF; J gene: TRBJ1-6; V gene: TRBV20-1; D gene: .; clone size: .
CDR3 DNA: TGTGCCAGCAGTTTTATGGACGGGGAGCTGTTTTTT; CDR3 protein: CASSFMDGELFF; J gene: TRBJ2-2; V gene: TRBV6-2/TRBV6-3; D gene: .; clone size: .
CDR3 DNA: TGTGCCAGCATGAGCCAGGGAAGGTCCTACGAGCAGTACTTC; CDR3 protein: CASMSQGRSYEQYF; J gene: TRBJ2-7; V gene: TRBV28; D gene: .; clone size: few
CDR3 DNA: TGTGCCAGCAGTTATGTCGGAGGAGGGGGTGAAAAACTGTTTTTT; CDR3 protein: CASSYVGGGGEKLFF; J gene: TRBJ1-4; V gene: TRBV6-2/TRBV6-3; D gene: .; clone size: once
CDR3 DNA: TGTGCCTCCGGGATTAGCAATCAGCCCCAGCATTTT; CDR3 protein: CASGISNQPQHF; J gene: TRBJ1-5; V gene: TRBV15; D gene: .; clone size: .
CDR3 DNA: TGTGCCAGCTCACCACCGAGCGGGGCAAAGGGAGATACGCAGTATTTT; CDR3 protein: CASSPPSGAKGDTQYF; J gene: TRBJ2-3; V gene: TRBV18; D gene: TRBD2; clone size: few
CDR3 DNA: TGTGCCATCAGTGAGTCGACCGCCCTAAGGGGAACTAATGAAAAACTGTTTTTT; CDR3 protein: CAISESTALRGTNEKLFF; J gene: TRBJ1-4; V gene: TRBV10-3; D gene: .; clone size: .
CDR3 DNA: TGTGCCAGCAGAAGGACTAGCGAGCAGTACTTC; CDR3 protein: CASRRTSEQYF; J gene: TRBJ2-7; V gene: TRBV25-1; D gene: TRBD2; clone size: .
CDR3 DNA: TGCGCCAGCAGCCAAGTTGGGACAGCCTTCAATTCACCCCTCCACTTT; CDR3 protein: CASSQVGTAFNSPLHF; J gene: TRBJ1-6; V gene: TRBV4-3; D gene: TRBD1; clone size: many
CDR3 DNA: TGTGCCAGCAGCTTGGCCGGAGGATTTGGGGCCAACGTCCTGACTTTC; CDR3 protein: CASSLAGGFGANVLTF; J gene: TRBJ2-6; V gene: TRBV5-6; D gene: .; clone size: .
CDR3 DNA: TGTGCCAGCAGCCAAGACCCAACTAGACCTGAGACCCAGTTCTTC; CDR3 protein: CASSQDPTRPETQFF; J gene: TRBJ2-1; V gene: TRBV3-1; D gene: .; clone size: .
CDR3 DNA: TGCAGTGGGCAGGCAGGGGTAACTGAAGCTTTCTTT; CDR3 protein: CSGQAGVTEAFF; J gene: TRBJ1-1; V gene: TRBV20-1; D gene: .; clone size: few
CDR3 DNA: TGCGCCAGCAGCTTGGACGGTGGGCAGGGAGGTTACGAGCAGTACTTC; CDR3 protein: CASSLDGGQGGYEQYF; J gene: TRBJ2-7; V gene: TRBV5-1; D gene: .; clone size: many
CDR3 DNA: TGTGCCAGCAGCCCCGGTCCAGGACGACTCCAAGAGACCCAGTACTTC; CDR3 protein: CASSPGPGRLQETQYF; J gene: TRBJ2-5; V gene: TRBV9; D gene: .; clone size: few
CDR3 DNA: TGCAGTGCTAGAACTCTAGCGCCAACCGGGGAGCTGTTTTTT; CDR3 protein: CSARTLAPTGELFF; J gene: TRBJ2-2; V gene: TRBV20-1; D gene: .; clone size: .
CDR3 DNA: TGTGCCAGCAGCTCCAGGTCGTACCAAGAGACCCAGTACTTC; CDR3 protein: CASSSRSYQETQYF; J gene: TRBJ2-5; V gene: TRBV7-2; D gene: .; clone size: few
CDR3 DNA: TGCAGTGCCCCGGGACCCCAGACCGGAGATACGCAGTATTTT; CDR3 protein: CSAPGPQTGDTQYF; J gene: TRBJ2-3; V gene: TRBV20-1; D gene: .; clone size: .
CDR3 DNA: TGTGCCAGCAAGCAGGACTTACAAGAGACCCAGTACTTC; CDR3 protein: CASKQDLQETQYF; J gene: TRBJ2-5; V gene: TRBV6-2/TRBV6-3; D gene: .; clone size: few
CDR3 DNA: TGTGCCAGCAGCCCAAGGGTAGCGGGAGTCTACGAGCAGTACTTC; CDR3 protein: CASSPRVAGVYEQYF; J gene: TRBJ2-7; V gene: TRBV4-2; D gene: TRBD2; clone size: few
CDR3 DNA: TGTGCCAGCAGCTTAGGGGGACTAGTTAGTTACGAGCAGTACTTC; CDR3 protein: CASSLGGLVSYEQYF; J gene: TRBJ2-7; V gene: TRBV7-2; D gene: TRBD2; clone size: .
CDR3 DNA: TGTGCCAGCAGTTACCCCCTCGGACTAGCGGGGATCCAAGAGACCCAGTACTTC; CDR3 protein: CASSYPLGLAGIQETQYF; J gene: TRBJ2-5; V gene: TRBV6-2/TRBV6-3; D gene: TRBD2; clone size: few
CDR3 DNA: TGTGCCAGCAGTCTAGCGGGAGTAGTGCAGACCCAGTACTTC; CDR3 protein: CASSLAGVVQTQYF; J gene: TRBJ2-5; V gene: TRBV28; D gene: TRBD2; clone size: few
CDR3 DNA: TGCAGTGCTAGTTCAGATGCTAGCGGGTGGGACCACAATGAGCAGTTCTTC; CDR3 protein: CSASSDASGWDHNEQFF; J gene: TRBJ2-1; V gene: TRBV20-1; D gene: TRBD2; clone size: .
CDR3 DNA: TGTGCCAGCAGGATATCAGTTGTTGAGACCCAGTACTTC; CDR3 protein: CASRISVVETQYF; J gene: TRBJ2-5; V gene: TRBV28; D gene: .; clone size: .
CDR3 DNA: TGTGCCACTAACTCCGGGACTAGCGGGGACAATGAGCAGTACTTC; CDR3 protein: CATNSGTSGDNEQYF; J gene: TRBJ2-7; V gene: TRBV24-1; D gene: TRBD2; clone size: .
CDR3 DNA: TGCAGTGCTAGAGATCCAATGCAAGAGACCCAGTACTTC; CDR3 protein: CSARDPMQETQYF; J gene: TRBJ2-5; V gene: TRBV20-1; D gene: .; clone size: few
CDR3 DNA: TGCAGTGCTAGAGAGTCTAACTCTGGAAACACCATATATTTT; CDR3 protein: CSARESNSGNTIYF; J gene: TRBJ1-3; V gene: TRBV20-1; D gene: .; clone size: few
CDR3 DNA: TGTGCCAGCAGCCAAGGCAGGACTAGCGGCAGCCAAGAGACCCAGTACTTC; CDR3 protein: CASSQGRTSGSQETQYF; J gene: TRBJ2-5; V gene: TRBV3-1; D gene: TRBD2; clone size: few
CDR3 DNA: TGCAGCGTTGGCCGGACAAGTCCCTACGAGCAGTACTTC; CDR3 protein: CSVGRTSPYEQYF; J gene: TRBJ2-7; V gene: TRBV29-1; D gene: .; clone size: .
CDR3 DNA: TGCGCCAGCAGCCAGTCTTTGAGGTACTCCACAGATACGCAGTATTTT; CDR3 protein: CASSQSLRYSTDTQYF; J gene: TRBJ2-3; V gene: TRBV4-1; D gene: .; clone size: many
CDR3 DNA: TGTGCCAGCAGTCCCGGGGGACCCCCAGGCGCCGAGCAGTACTTC; CDR3 protein: CASSPGGPPGAEQYF; J gene: TRBJ2-7; V gene: TRBV28; D gene: .; clone size: .
CDR3 DNA: TGCAGTGCTAGAGATGGAGGGGGGACAGCCGGAATAGAACAGTACTTC; CDR3 protein: CSARDGGGTAGIEQYF; J gene: TRBJ2-5; V gene: TRBV20-1; D gene: .; clone size: few
CDR3 DNA: TGCAGTGCTACTAGACAGGGGGGTTTAAATGGTCAGCCCCAGCATTTT; CDR3 protein: CSATRQGGLNGQPQHF; J gene: TRBJ1-5; V gene: TRBV20-1; D gene: TRBD1; clone size: .
CDR3 DNA: TGCAGTGCTAGTAGGAGAATTTCAGGGAAAGAGACCCAGTTCTTC; CDR3 protein: CSASRRISGKETQFF; J gene: TRBJ2-1; V gene: TRBV20-1; D gene: .; clone size: .